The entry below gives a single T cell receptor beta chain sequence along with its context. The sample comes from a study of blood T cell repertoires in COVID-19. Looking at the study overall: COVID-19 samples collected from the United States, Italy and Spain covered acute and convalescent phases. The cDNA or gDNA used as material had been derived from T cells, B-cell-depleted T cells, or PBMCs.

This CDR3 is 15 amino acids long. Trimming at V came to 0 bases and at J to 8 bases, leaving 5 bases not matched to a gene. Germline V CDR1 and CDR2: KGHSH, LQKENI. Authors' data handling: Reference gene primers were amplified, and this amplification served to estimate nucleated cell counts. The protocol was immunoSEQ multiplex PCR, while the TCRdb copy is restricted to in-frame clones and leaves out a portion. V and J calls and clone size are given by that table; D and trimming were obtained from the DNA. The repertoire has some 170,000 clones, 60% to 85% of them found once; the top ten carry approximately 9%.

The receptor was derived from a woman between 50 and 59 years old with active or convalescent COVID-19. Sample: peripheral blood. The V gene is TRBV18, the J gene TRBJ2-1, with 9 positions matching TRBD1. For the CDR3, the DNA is TGTGCCAGCTCACCACCGGGGGACAGGGTCGATGAGCAGTTCTTC. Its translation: CASSPPGDRVDEQFF.